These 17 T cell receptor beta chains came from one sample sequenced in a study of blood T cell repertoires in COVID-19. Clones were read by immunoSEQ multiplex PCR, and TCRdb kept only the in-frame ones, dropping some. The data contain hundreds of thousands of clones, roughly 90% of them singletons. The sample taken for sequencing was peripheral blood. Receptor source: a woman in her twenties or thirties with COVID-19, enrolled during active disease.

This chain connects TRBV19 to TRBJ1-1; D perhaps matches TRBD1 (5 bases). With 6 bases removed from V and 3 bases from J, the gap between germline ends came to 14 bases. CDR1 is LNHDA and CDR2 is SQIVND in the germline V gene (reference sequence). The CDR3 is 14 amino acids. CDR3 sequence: CASRGRGEDTEAFF. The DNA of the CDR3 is TGTGCCAGTAGGGGCCGGGGGGAGGACACTGAAGCTTTCTTT. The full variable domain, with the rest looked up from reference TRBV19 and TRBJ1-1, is DGGITQSPKYLFRKEGQNVTLSCEQNLNHDAMYWYRQDPGQGLRLIYYSQIVNDFQKGDIAEGYSVSREKKESFPLTVTSAQKNPTAFYLCASRGRGEDTEAFFGQGTRLTVV.

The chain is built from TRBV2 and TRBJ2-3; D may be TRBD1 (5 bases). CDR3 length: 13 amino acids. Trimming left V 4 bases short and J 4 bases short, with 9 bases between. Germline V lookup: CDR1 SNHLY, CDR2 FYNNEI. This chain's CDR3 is CASSGQGADTQYF. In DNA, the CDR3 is TGTGCCAGCAGTGGGCAGGGCGCAGATACGCAGTATTTT.

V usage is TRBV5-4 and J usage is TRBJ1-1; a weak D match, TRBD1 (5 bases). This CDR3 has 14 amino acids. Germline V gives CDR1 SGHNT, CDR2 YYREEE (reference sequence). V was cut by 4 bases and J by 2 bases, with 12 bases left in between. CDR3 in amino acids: CASSPREENTEAFF. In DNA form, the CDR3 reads TGTGCCAGCAGCCCCAGGGAGGAAAACACTGAAGCTTTCTTT.

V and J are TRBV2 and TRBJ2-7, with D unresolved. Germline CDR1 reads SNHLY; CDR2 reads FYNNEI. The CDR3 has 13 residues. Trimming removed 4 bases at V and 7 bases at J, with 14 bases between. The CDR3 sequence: CASSVFSSGEQYF. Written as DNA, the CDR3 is TGTGCCAGCAGTGTTTTTAGTTCAGGAGAGCAGTACTTC.

DNA of the CDR3: TGTGCCAGCAGTTGGAGCGAAATTTCCTACAATGAGCAGTTCTTC. Its translation is CASSWSEISYNEQFF. The chain joins TRBV6-6 to TRBJ2-1, with D unresolved. CDR3 length: 15 amino acids. The V end was cut by 4 bases, the J end by 1 base, with 11 bases between. Germline CDR1 and CDR2: MNHNY and SVGAGI (reference sequence).

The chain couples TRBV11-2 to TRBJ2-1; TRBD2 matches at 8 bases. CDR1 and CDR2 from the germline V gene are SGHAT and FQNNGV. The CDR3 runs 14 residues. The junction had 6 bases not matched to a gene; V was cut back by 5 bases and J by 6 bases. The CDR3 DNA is TGTGCCAGCAGCCTCGGACTAGCCCCCAATGAGCAGTTCTTC. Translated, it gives CASSLGLAPNEQFF.

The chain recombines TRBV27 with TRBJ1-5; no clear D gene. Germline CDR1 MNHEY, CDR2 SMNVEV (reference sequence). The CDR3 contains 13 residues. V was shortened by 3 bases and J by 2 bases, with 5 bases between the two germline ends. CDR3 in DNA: TGTGCCAGCAGTTTTAAGCGCAATCAGCCCCAGCATTTT. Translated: CASSFKRNQPQHF.

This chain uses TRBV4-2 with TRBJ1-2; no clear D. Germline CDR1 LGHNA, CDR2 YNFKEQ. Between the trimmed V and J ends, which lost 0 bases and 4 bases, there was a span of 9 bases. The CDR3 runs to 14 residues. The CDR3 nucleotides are TGTGCCAGCAGCCAAGATCGGGTGGGCTATGGCTACACCTTC. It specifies CASSQDRVGYGYTF.

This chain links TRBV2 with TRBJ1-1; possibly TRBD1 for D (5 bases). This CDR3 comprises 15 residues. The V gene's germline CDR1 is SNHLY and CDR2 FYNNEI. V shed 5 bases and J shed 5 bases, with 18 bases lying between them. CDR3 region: CASSSVGGVRTEAFF. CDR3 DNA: TGTGCCAGCAGTTCCGTCGGGGGAGTGAGGACTGAAGCTTTCTTT.

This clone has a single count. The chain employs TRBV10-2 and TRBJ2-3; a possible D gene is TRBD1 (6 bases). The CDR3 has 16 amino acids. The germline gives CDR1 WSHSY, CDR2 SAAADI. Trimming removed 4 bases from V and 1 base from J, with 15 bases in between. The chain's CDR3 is CASSGGPRDGTDTQYF. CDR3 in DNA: TGCGCCAGCAGTGGGGGGCCACGGGATGGCACAGATACGCAGTATTTT.

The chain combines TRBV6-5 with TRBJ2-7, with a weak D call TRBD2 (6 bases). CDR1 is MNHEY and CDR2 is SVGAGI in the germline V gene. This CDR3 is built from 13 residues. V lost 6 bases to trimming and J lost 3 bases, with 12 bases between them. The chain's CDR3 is CASSRGLSYEQYF. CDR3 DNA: TGTGCCAGCAGCCGGGGGTTGAGCTACGAGCAGTACTTC.

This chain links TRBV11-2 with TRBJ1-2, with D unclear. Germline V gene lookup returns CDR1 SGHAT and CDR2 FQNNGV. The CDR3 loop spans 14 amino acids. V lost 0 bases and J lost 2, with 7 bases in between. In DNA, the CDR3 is TGTGCCAGCAGCTTAGATTCGGGGAACTATGGCTACACCTTC. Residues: CASSLDSGNYGYTF.

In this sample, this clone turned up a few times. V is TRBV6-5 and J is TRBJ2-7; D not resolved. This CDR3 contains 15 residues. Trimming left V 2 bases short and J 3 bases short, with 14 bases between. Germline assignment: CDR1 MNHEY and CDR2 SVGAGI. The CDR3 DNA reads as TGTGCCAGCAGTTACCGCCGCGACTTGGGCTACGAGCAGTACTTC. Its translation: CASSYRRDLGYEQYF.

CDR3: CASSQDLRAEAFF. CDR3 DNA: TGCGCCAGCAGCCAAGATTTGAGGGCTGAAGCTTTCTTT. The chain joins TRBV4-3 to TRBJ1-1; D is ambiguous. V lost 0 bases to trimming and J lost 6 bases, with 8 bases between them. CDR1 and CDR2 from the germline V gene are LGHNA and YSLEER. CDR3 length: 13 amino acids.

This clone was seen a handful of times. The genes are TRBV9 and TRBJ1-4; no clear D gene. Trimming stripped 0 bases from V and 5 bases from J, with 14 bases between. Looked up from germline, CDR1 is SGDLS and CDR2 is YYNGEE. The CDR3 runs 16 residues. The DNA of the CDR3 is TGTGCCAGCAGCGTAGGGCCGAGGGCACTCAATGAAAAACTGTTTTTT. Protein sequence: CASSVGPRALNEKLFF.

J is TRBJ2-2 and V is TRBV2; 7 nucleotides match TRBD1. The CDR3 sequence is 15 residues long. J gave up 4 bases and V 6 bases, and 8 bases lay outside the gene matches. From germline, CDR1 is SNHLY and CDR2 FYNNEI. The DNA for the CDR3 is TGTGCCAGCAGGCGACAGGGATCGGCCACCGGGGAGCTGTTTTTT. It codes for CASRRQGSATGELFF. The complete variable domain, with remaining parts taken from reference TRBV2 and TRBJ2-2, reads EPEVTQTPSHQVTQMGQEVILRCVPISNHLYFYWYRQILGQKVEFLVSFYNNEISEKSEIFDDQFSVERPDGSNFTLKIRSTKLEDSAMYFCASRRQGSATGELFFGEGSRLTVL.

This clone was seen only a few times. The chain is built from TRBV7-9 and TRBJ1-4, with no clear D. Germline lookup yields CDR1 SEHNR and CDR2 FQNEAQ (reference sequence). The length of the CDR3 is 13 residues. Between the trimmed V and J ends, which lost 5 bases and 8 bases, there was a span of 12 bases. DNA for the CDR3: TGTGCCAGCAGCCTAGGCCCCGGGGAAAAACTGTTTTTT. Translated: CASSLGPGEKLFF.